This note documents a single T cell receptor beta chain sequence. The antigen remains undetermined. A read error may account for a junction end that differs from germline. Roughly 10 milliliters was the volume of peripheral blood drawn from each donor. This specimen belongs to a study of blood T cells in healthy people across ages. Through a sample-barcoded 5' primer and a J-beta primer mix, a second PCR was run for roughly 6 to 11 cycles. MiXCR, run by TCRdb on the 5' RACE reads, gives a single entry per CDR3 protein. The sample shows some 1.4 million distinct CDR3 sequences, 42% of them seen only once. Findings and limits, study-wide: From one million sequenced T cells, diversity estimates were lower bounds. Unsorted PBMC input precluded a conclusive naive versus antigen-experienced comparison.

Sequenced material: blood. The receptor was derived from a woman aged 18 to 35 in good health.

The CDR3, as DNA: TGTGCTAGCAGCTTATCCCCGAACCCTCAAGAGACCCAGTACTTC. Amino acids: CASSLSPNPQETQYF. This chain joins TRBV7-7 and TRBJ2-5, with unresolved D. The CDR3 contains 15 residues. Looked up from germline, CDR1 is SSHAT and CDR2 is FNYEAQ (reference sequence).